The rows below give T cell receptor beta chains drawn from one sample of a study of T cells in Graves' hyperthyroidism and ophthalmopathy. TCRdb re-derived calls from the multiplex PCR reads in MiXCR, one entry per CDR3 protein. The sample contains some 440,000 distinct CDR3 sequences, around 16% of which appear only once. Sequences were obtained from blood. The receptors derive from a woman aged 18 to 35 with Graves' hyperthyroidism. The CDR3 runs from the conserved cysteine through the conserved F or W. The D gene is left open where the match is weak. Size values are once, few and many counts, or a class for expanded clones, and some rows have none.

d_gene	j_gene	abundance	v_gene	CDR3nt	CDR3aa
-	TRBJ2-7	few	TRBV6-1	TGTGCCGAGACCCGCGAGGGTTCCTTGGCCTACGAGCAGTACTTC	CAETREGSLAYEQYF
TRBD2	TRBJ2-7	many	TRBV2	TGTGCCAGCACCGAAAGGCTAGCGGCCGTGCTTAGCTCCTACGAGCAGTACTTC	CASTERLAAVLSSYEQYF
TRBD2	TRBJ2-5	-	TRBV6-2/TRBV6-3	TGTGCCAGCAGAAAGGGACTAGCAAAAGAGACCCAGTACTTC	CASRKGLAKETQYF
-	TRBJ2-3	-	TRBV12-3/TRBV12-4	TGTGCCAGCAGGATCACAGATACGCAGTATTTT	CASRITDTQYF
-	TRBJ2-5	few	TRBV20-1	TGCAGTGCGGGAAAACGTAGCGGACAAGAGACCCAGTACTTC	CSAGKRSGQETQYF
-	TRBJ1-2	-	TRBV20-1	TGCAGTGCTAGAGATGACCCTATTGGCTACACCTTC	CSARDDPIGYTF
-	TRBJ2-7	-	TRBV4-2	TGTGCCAGCAGCCAAGGACTAATTGGCGAGCAGTACTTC	CASSQGLIGEQYF
-	TRBJ2-3	many	TRBV29-1	TGCAGCGTTGACGGGATGTTAGGAGATACGCAGTATTTT	CSVDGMLGDTQYF
TRBD1	TRBJ2-7	few	TRBV7-2	TGTGCCAGCAGCACATGGACAGGGGTAACCTCCTACGAGCAGTACTTC	CASSTWTGVTSYEQYF
-	TRBJ1-3	few	TRBV10-2	TGCGCCAGCAGTGACTCATTGGGAGGAAACACCATATATTTT	CASSDSLGGNTIYF
-	TRBJ2-7	many	TRBV24-1	TGTGCCACCAGTGGGGGTTTCCACGAGCAGTACTTC	CATSGGFHEQYF
TRBD2	TRBJ2-1	few	TRBV14	TGTGCCAGCAGCCAAGTAATGACTAGCGGGGATAATGAGCAGTTCTTC	CASSQVMTSGDNEQFF
-	TRBJ2-2	many	TRBV12-5	TGTGCTAGTTGGGCAGGGGCTATAAGGCTATACACCGGGGAGCTGTTTTTT	CASWAGAIRLYTGELFF
TRBD2	TRBJ2-3	few	TRBV14	TGTGCCAGCAGCACACCGAGGACTAGCGGTAGCACAGATACGCAGTATTTT	CASSTPRTSGSTDTQYF
-	TRBJ1-1	many	TRBV12-3/TRBV12-4	TGTGCCAGCACCCCATCCGGACAGCTTGAAGCTTTCTTT	CASTPSGQLEAFF
-	TRBJ1-2	many	TRBV2	TGTGCCAGCTCCCGGGGTGCGGTCTATGGCTACACCTTC	CASSRGAVYGYTF
-	TRBJ1-5	-	TRBV6-5	TGTGCCAGCAGTTACGTTAGGAATCAGCCCCAGCATTTT	CASSYVRNQPQHF
-	TRBJ1-5	-	TRBV2	TGTGCCAGCAGTGGGGCCGGGGGGGAGGGCAATCAGCCCCAGCATTTT	CASSGAGGEGNQPQHF
-	TRBJ2-3	many	TRBV12-3/TRBV12-4	TGTGCCAGCACCAAAACGGGAACTAGCACAGATACGCAGTATTTT	CASTKTGTSTDTQYF
TRBD2	TRBJ2-1	-	TRBV5-1	TGCGCCAGCAGCTTTGGAGCGGGTGGAGGGACTAGCGGGAGGGGATCCTACAATGAGCAGTTCTTC	CASSFGAGGGTSGRGSYNEQFF
TRBD1	TRBJ2-5	many	TRBV28	TGTGCCAGCAGTTCCCGCGACAGGGGGCCGCAAGAGACCCAGTACTTC	CASSSRDRGPQETQYF
-	TRBJ2-1	few	TRBV24-1	TGTACCACCAGTGACTCCGGGACGGCGGTCGTCTACAATGAGCAGTTCTTC	CTTSDSGTAVVYNEQFF
-	TRBJ2-1	many	TRBV7-9	TGTGCCAGCAGCTTTTCGCTTGAGCAGTTCTTC	CASSFSLEQFF
TRBD1	TRBJ1-1	many	TRBV2	TGTGCCAGCCGACTGACAGGGGACCGGTTGACTGAAGCTTTCTTT	CASRLTGDRLTEAFF
TRBD2	TRBJ2-3	many	TRBV20-1	TGCAGTGCCATCCTAGCGGGAGGGCCGCTAGATACGCAGTATTTT	CSAILAGGPLDTQYF
TRBD1	TRBJ2-3	many	TRBV12-3/TRBV12-4	TGTGCCAGCAGTTTGGGGGACAGCATCGCTAGGACGCGCACAGATACGCAGTATTTT	CASSLGDSIARTRTDTQYF
-	TRBJ2-1	-	TRBV11-1	TGTGCCGGCAGCTTAGAAACCTACAATGAGCAGTTCTTC	CAGSLETYNEQFF
-	TRBJ2-5	-	TRBV12-3/TRBV12-4	TGTGCCAGCAGCCCGGACTTCTCCGGGACCCAGTACTTC	CASSPDFSGTQYF
-	TRBJ1-2	many	TRBV6-2/TRBV6-3	TGTGCCAGCAGTTACCAGGGCGGGCGCTATGGCTACACCTTC	CASSYQGGRYGYTF
TRBD1	TRBJ1-2	few	TRBV6-1	TGTGCCAGCAGAGGCGGGACAGTCCTGTTAAAGGGCTACACCTTC	CASRGGTVLLKGYTF
TRBD1	TRBJ2-2	few	TRBV7-9	TGTGCCATCTCTGAGACAGGGTTGAGGTACACCGGGGAGCTGTTTTTT	CAISETGLRYTGELFF
-	TRBJ2-7	many	TRBV5-1	TGCGCCAGCAGCGTGGATCTTGGCGAGCAGTACTTC	CASSVDLGEQYF
TRBD1	TRBJ2-2	many	TRBV13	TGTGCCAGCAGCCAGCGACAGGGCCCAAACACCGGGGAGCTGTTTTTT	CASSQRQGPNTGELFF
-	TRBJ1-3	few	TRBV10-2	TGCGCCAGCAGCGCACTCGACCTCGCGTCTGGAAACACCATATATTTT	CASSALDLASGNTIYF
-	TRBJ2-3	many	TRBV20-1	TGCAGTGCCCTAAGGGGGGCTGGAGATACGCAGTATTTT	CSALRGAGDTQYF
TRBD1	TRBJ1-3	few	TRBV10-3	TGTGCCATCAGCCCGGGACAGGGAAGAAACACCATATATTTT	CAISPGQGRNTIYF
-	TRBJ2-4	many	TRBV3-1	TGTGCCAGCAGCCAAGAGCAGAACATTCAGTACTTC	CASSQEQNIQYF
TRBD1	TRBJ1-2	many	TRBV20-1	TGCAGTGCAGGGGGACAGGGTACTTATGGCTACACCTTC	CSAGGQGTYGYTF
-	TRBJ1-1	-	TRBV7-9	TGTGCCAGCAGCTCACTCCTTGGACTAAATGCTTTCTTT	CASSSLLGLNAFF
-	TRBJ2-7	few	TRBV7-9	TGTGCCAGCAGAAGGAGCGGAGAGGGCTACGAGCAGTACTTC	CASRRSGEGYEQYF
TRBD1	TRBJ2-7	-	TRBV20-1	TGCAGTGCTATGGGGCAGGGGGTCTACGAGCAGTACTTC	CSAMGQGVYEQYF
-	TRBJ2-2	few	TRBV5-1	TGCGCCAGCAGCTTGGACGGCAGGGTCACCGGGGAGCTGTTTTTT	CASSLDGRVTGELFF
-	TRBJ2-7	-	TRBV6-1	TGTGCCAGCAGTACAGGGCCCAGCGAGCAGTACTTC	CASSTGPSEQYF
-	TRBJ1-6	-	TRBV3-1	TGTGCCAGCAGCCAAAAGACAGGTTCTAATTCACCCCTCCACTTT	CASSQKTGSNSPLHF
TRBD1	TRBJ2-5	-	TRBV29-1	TGCAGCGTTGGGGGACAGAAAGTACCCCAAGAGACCCAGTACTTC	CSVGGQKVPQETQYF
-	TRBJ2-7	many	TRBV6-2/TRBV6-3	TGTGCCACGGCCCGGGCCCCAACCTACGAGCAGTACTTC	CATARAPTYEQYF
TRBD2	TRBJ2-5	-	TRBV12-3/TRBV12-4	TGTGCCAGCAGTCCCACTAGCGGGCGAGAGACCCAGTACTTC	CASSPTSGRETQYF
-	TRBJ1-5	many	TRBV6-1	TGTGCCAGCAATGCACGCAGCGGGTGGACGGGCAATCAGCCCCAGCATTTT	CASNARSGWTGNQPQHF
-	TRBJ2-5	few	TRBV6-2/TRBV6-3	TGTGCCAGCCATTTAAAGGCCCAAGAGACCCAGTACTTC	CASHLKAQETQYF
TRBD1	TRBJ2-2	-	TRBV3-1	TGTGCCAGCAGCCAAGTCCGGGACAGGGCATCAATGTTGGACACCGGGGAGCTGTTTTTT	CASSQVRDRASMLDTGELFF
TRBD2	TRBJ2-2	many	TRBV7-8	TGTGCCAGCGGACTAGCAGACAACACCGGGGAGCTGTTTTTT	CASGLADNTGELFF